This entry features one T cell receptor (beta chain) sequence. Per the germline V gene, CDR1 is MNHEY and CDR2 is SVGAGI. The CDR3 contains 15 residues. V was shortened by 6 bases and J by 5 bases, with 17 bases between the two germline ends. The sample belongs to a study of blood T cell repertoires in COVID-19. On the study more broadly: The study drew acute and convalescent COVID-19 samples from the United States, Italy and Spain. T cells, B-cell-depleted T cells, or PBMCs supplied cDNA or gDNA.

Seattle participants joined during active infection and were tracked over time. Repertoires were generated with immunoSEQ multiplex PCR, while TCRdb's copy carries only in-frame clones and drops some. The sample consists of 300,000 to 350,000 clones, 87% of them appearing once. The sequenced material came from peripheral blood. The rearrangement joins TRBV6-5 to TRBJ1-5; TRBD1 might be the D (5 bases). The source of this sequence is a young man with COVID-19, enrolled during active disease. The CDR3 DNA reads TGTGCCAGCAGCAGTGTGGGGCCCTCCCATCAGCCCCAGCATTTT. This codes for CASSSVGPSHQPQHF.